This entry lists 13 T cell receptor beta chains sequenced from one sample in a study of blood T cell repertoires in COVID-19. The table came from immunoSEQ multiplex PCR; TCRdb's copy has only in-frame clones and leaves some out. The sample yields fewer than 70,000 clones, more than 75% seen once. The material sequenced was peripheral blood. The receptor source for this set is a man aged 40-55 years with COVID-19, enrolled during active disease.

A few counts support this clone. The chain joins TRBV7-9 to TRBJ1-1; no definite D call. The V gene lost 5 bases and the J gene lost 0 bases, with 10 bases spanning the gap. There are 14 residues in the CDR3. Germline assignment: CDR1 SEHNR and CDR2 FQNEAQ (reference sequence). The CDR3 region has the DNA TGTGCCAGCAGCATGGGAGCTTTGAACACTGAAGCTTTCTTT. The encoded protein is CASSMGALNTEAFF.

As concerns this clone: At one boundary the junction diverges from the germline segment, which might be a read error. The V and J genes are TRBV18 and TRBJ1-1; D uncertain. Per the germline V gene, CDR1 is KGHSH and CDR2 is LQKENI. The CDR3 is 15 amino acids. CDR3 loop: CASSPPSSSGLVAYF. DNA for the CDR3: TGTGCCAGCTCACCACCGTCTAGTTCGGGGTTGGTGGCTTACTTT.

The chain carries TRBV11-2 and TRBJ2-7, with TRBD2 identical over 11 bases. Looked up from germline, CDR1 is SGHAT and CDR2 is FQNNGV. With 5 bases clipped from V and 5 bases from J, the junction kept 8 bases outside the gene matches. The CDR3 is 15 amino acids. Written as DNA, the CDR3 is TGTGCCAGCAGCCCCGAACTAGCGGGGGCCCACGAGCAGTACTTC. This sequence encodes CASSPELAGAHEQYF.

The chain employs TRBV27 and TRBJ1-6; D remains ambiguous. Germline values: CDR1 MNHEY, CDR2 SMNVEV (reference sequence). Trimming took off 5 bases at V and 4 bases at J, with 18 bases between the two ends. The CDR3 consists of 17 residues. The CDR3 loop reads CASSPTRSRTYNSPLHF. CDR3 nucleotides: TGTGCCAGCAGTCCCACCCGATCGCGGACTTATAATTCACCCCTCCACTTT.

V and J are TRBV27 and TRBJ1-4, with a possible D match to TRBD1 (6 bases). Deletions cut 6 bases from V and 4 bases from J, with 9 bases between. The germline CDR1 and CDR2 sequences are MNHEY and SMNVEV (reference sequence). This CDR3 is built from 13 residues. The chain's CDR3 is CASSVQGNEKLFF. CDR3 nucleotide sequence: TGTGCCAGCAGCGTACAGGGTAATGAAAAACTGTTTTTT.

The chain combines TRBV2 with TRBJ1-3; 8 nucleotides agree with TRBD1. Germline lookup yields CDR1 SNHLY and CDR2 FYNNEI. J was trimmed by 4 bases and V by 5 bases; bases with no gene match: 10. The CDR3 is 16 amino acids. The CDR3 reads CASSHQSGGAGNTIYF. CDR3 in DNA: TGTGCCAGCAGTCATCAATCAGGGGGCGCGGGAAACACCATATATTTT. Full variable domain (rest looked up from reference TRBV2 and TRBJ1-3): EPEVTQTPSHQVTQMGQEVILRCVPISNHLYFYWYRQILGQKVEFLVSFYNNEISEKSEIFDDQFSVERPDGSNFTLKIRSTKLEDSAMYFCASSHQSGGAGNTIYFGEGSWLTVV.

The CDR3, as DNA: TGTGCCAGCAGCCGAGGAGGAGCATATGGCTACACCTTC. It specifies CASSRGGAYGYTF. The chain is built from TRBV6-5 and TRBJ1-2, with D unresolved. V was clipped by 6 bases and J by 5 bases, with 13 bases between them. This CDR3 contains 13 residues. Germline CDR1 reads MNHEY; CDR2 reads SVGAGI.

The V gene is TRBV18, the J gene TRBJ1-1, with D possibly being TRBD1 (6 bases). Trimming took 3 bases from V and 1 from J, leaving 15 bases between them. Germline CDR1 and CDR2: KGHSH and LQKENI. CDR3 length equals 16 residues. DNA for the CDR3: TGTGCCAGCTCACCGGTACAAGGGGGGGCGAACACTGAAGCTTTCTTT. This codes for CASSPVQGGANTEAFF.

V usage is TRBV6-1 and J usage is TRBJ2-3, with 10 nucleotides matching TRBD1. The CDR3 extends over 16 amino acids. Germline CDR1 is MNHNS and CDR2 is SASEGT. Germline trimming cut 3 bases from V and 2 bases from J; bases unmatched to any gene: 5. This CDR3 reads CASSDGQGGNTDTQYF. The CDR3 nucleotides are TGTGCCAGCAGTGACGGACAGGGGGGAAACACAGATACGCAGTATTTT.

The rearrangement uses TRBV19 and TRBJ2-5; TRBD2 aligns across 9 bases. Germline V gene sequence: CDR1 LNHDA, CDR2 SQIVND (reference sequence). The CDR3 length is 16 residues. The junction had 10 bases not matched to a gene; V was cut back by 6 bases and J by 2 bases. The CDR3 nucleotides are TGTGCCAGTAGCCCCTATAGCGGGGGTGCTCAAGAGACCCAGTACTTC. This codes for CASSPYSGGAQETQYF.

V is TRBV19 and J is TRBJ2-1; TRBD1 aligns across 7 bases. The CDR3 covers 13 residues. J lost 8 bases, V lost 4 bases, and 5 bases had no gene match. CDR1 is LNHDA and CDR2 is SQIVND in the germline V gene (reference sequence). The chain's CDR3 is CASSSPQGDEQFF. The CDR3 DNA sequence: TGTGCCAGTAGTAGCCCCCAGGGGGATGAGCAGTTCTTC. Based on the CDR3 plus reference TRBV19 and TRBJ2-1, the full variable domain is DGGITQSPKYLFRKEGQNVTLSCEQNLNHDAMYWYRQDPGQGLRLIYYSQIVNDFQKGDIAEGYSVSREKKESFPLTVTSAQKNPTAFYLCASSSPQGDEQFFGPGTRLTVL.

The chain links TRBV6-4 to TRBJ2-7; the D is unclear. The CDR3 totals 13 residues. Looked up from germline, CDR1 is MRHNA and CDR2 is SNTAGT. V was shortened by 2 bases and J by 2 bases, with 7 bases between the two germline ends. CDR3 nucleotides: TGTGCCAGCAGTGACGAGGTCCCCTACGAGCAGTACTTC. It translates to CASSDEVPYEQYF.

The sample holds one count of this clone. The rearrangement uses TRBV30 and TRBJ2-1; the D gene is possibly TRBD2 (7 bases). V lost 8 bases and J lost 16, with 24 bases in between. The CDR3 is 12 amino acids. From germline, CDR1 is GTSNPN and CDR2 SVGIG (reference sequence). The CDR3 region is CAALRGRGPSFF. CDR3 DNA: TGTGCCGCCCTCCGAGGGCGGGGGCCCAGTTTCTTC.